These 31 T cell receptor beta chains came from one sample sequenced in a study of T cells in Graves' hyperthyroidism and ophthalmopathy. TCR beta CDR3 regions were amplified from RNA transcripts. First-round RT-PCR with HTBI primers amplified the TCR CDR3 region. TCRdb used MiXCR to reprocess the multiplex PCR reads, holding one entry per CDR3 protein. This sample has over 450,000 distinct CDR3 sequences, with 17% found just once. Specimen: blood. The receptors derive from a woman aged 18-29 years with Graves' ophthalmopathy.

In the case of this clonotype: The missing conserved phenylalanine or tryptophan at the end of this CDR3 makes a read error likely. The gene calls are TRBV4-2 and TRBJ2-5; D remains unclear. The V and J ends lost 0 bases and 2 bases respectively, with 10 bases between them. The CDR3 contains 15 residues. CDR1 and CDR2 (germline): LGHNA, YNFKEQ. CDR3 loop: CASSQDDLVQETQYL. In nucleotides, the CDR3 is TGTGCCAGCAGCCAAGATGACCTAGTACAAGAGACCCAGTACCTC.

Ten or more counts support this clonotype. This chain links TRBV6-6 with TRBJ2-2; no firm D call. The V end lost 2 bases, the J end lost 4 bases, and 11 bases lay between the germline ends. CDR1 MNHNY and CDR2 SVGAGI come from the germline V gene (reference sequence). The CDR3 is made up of 15 amino acids. CDR3: CASSYLHPPTGELFF. CDR3 in DNA: TGTGCCAGCAGTTACCTACATCCTCCCACCGGGGAGCTGTTTTTT.

In its sample, this clonotype was seen many times. The chain carries TRBV7-3 and TRBJ1-1; D gene uncertain. CDR1 is SGHTA, CDR2 FQGTGA, per germline. Trimming removed 4 bases at V and 0 bases at J, with 6 bases between. CDR3 size: 13 residues. The CDR3 nucleotides read TGTGCCAGCAGCTCAAGTGTGAACACTGAAGCTTTCTTT. This codes for CASSSSVNTEAFF.

This clonotype has at least ten counts. The chain joins TRBV6-2 or TRBV6-3 to TRBJ1-5; D unresolved. This CDR3 contains 15 residues. Between the trimmed V and J ends, which lost 4 bases and 1 base, there was a span of 11 bases. The V gene's germline CDR1 is MNHEY and CDR2 SVGEGT. CDR3 region: CASSSFKASNQPQHF. CDR3 sequence (DNA): TGTGCCAGCAGTTCTTTTAAGGCGAGCAATCAGCCCCAGCATTTT.

This clonotype was counted only a few times. The chain recombines TRBV7-6 with TRBJ2-3; D remains unclear. V lost 1 base and J 3 bases, leaving 8 bases between the germline ends. This CDR3 has 14 residues. In germline, CDR1 is SGHVS, CDR2 FNYEAQ. The DNA for the CDR3 is TGTGCCAGCAGCTTAGAGGCAGAGACAGATACGCAGTATTTT. It codes for CASSLEAETDTQYF.

This clonotype was counted at least ten times. V usage is TRBV28 and J usage is TRBJ2-1; 9 bases are shared with TRBD1. Germline trimming cut 7 bases from V and 4 bases from J; bases unmatched to any gene: 8. Germline V gene lookup returns CDR1 MDHEN and CDR2 SYDVKM. The CDR3 totals 15 residues. CDR3 residues: CASKRDRVRYNEQFF. The CDR3 DNA is TGTGCCAGCAAAAGGGACAGGGTACGGTACAATGAGCAGTTCTTC.

As to this clonotype: This may stem from a read error, because a much larger clone lies one nucleotide away. The V gene is TRBV7-2, the J gene TRBJ1-1; TRBD1 is a possible D gene (6 bases). V dropped 5 bases and J dropped 4 bases, with 14 bases sitting between them. Germline V gene data show CDR1 as SGHTA and CDR2 as FQGNSA. The CDR3 contains 14 residues. DNA for the CDR3: TGTGCCAGCAGCCGCGCAGGGGTAGGCACTGAAGCTTTCTTT. This codes for CASSRAGVGTEAFF.

This clonotype was detected ten times or more. CDR3 bases: TGCAGTGCTAGATCAGGGACTAGCGGGAGAGGAGAGCAGTTCTTC. It is translated as CSARSGTSGRGEQFF. The chain combines TRBV20-1 with TRBJ2-1, with 14 bases fitting TRBD2. The CDR3 loop spans 15 amino acids. Germline CDR1 is DFQATT and CDR2 is SNEGSKA (reference sequence). V gave up 2 bases and J gave up 10 bases; unmatched junction bases: 7.

This clonotype was counted ten times or more. V and J are TRBV2 and TRBJ1-4; the D is unclear. This CDR3 is 13 amino acids long. Looked up from germline, CDR1 is SNHLY and CDR2 is FYNNEI. V was cut by 4 bases and J by 5 bases, with 8 bases left in between. The CDR3 spells CASSGDQNEKLFF. CDR3 sequence (DNA): TGTGCCAGCAGTGGAGATCAGAATGAAAAACTGTTTTTT.

In this sample, this clonotype turned up many times. The chain combines TRBV11-2 with TRBJ1-6; 7 nucleotides line up with TRBD1. The germline gives CDR1 SGHAT, CDR2 FQNNGV. The CDR3 length is 17 residues. The ends lost 3 bases at V and 6 bases at J; junction bases unmatched: 11. The CDR3: CASSFGSEGGRNSPLHF. The CDR3 coding sequence is TGTGCCAGCAGCTTTGGCTCGGAAGGGGGCCGTAATTCACCCCTCCACTTT.

The J gene is TRBJ2-7, the V gene TRBV6-1; 7 bases are shared with TRBD1. CDR3 size: 14 residues. With V trimmed by 6 bases and J by 6 bases, 11 bases remained unmatched. CDR1 is MNHNS, CDR2 SASEGT, per germline. The CDR3 loop reads CASRPDRDWREQYF. The CDR3 region has the DNA TGTGCCAGCAGACCTGACAGGGATTGGCGCGAGCAGTACTTC.

This clonotype was detected a few times. The chain links TRBV6-1 to TRBJ1-4, with 7 bases identical to TRBD1. CDR3 length: 17 residues. The germline gives CDR1 MNHNS, CDR2 SASEGT. The ends lost 3 bases at V and 0 bases at J; junction bases unmatched: 7. The DNA of the CDR3 is TGTGCCAGCAGTGACCTACAGGGGTCGACAACTAATGAAAAACTGTTTTTT. It is translated as CASSDLQGSTTNEKLFF.

This chain connects TRBV20-1 to TRBJ1-2, with D perhaps matching TRBD1 (5 bases). Trimming removed 0 bases from V and 2 bases from J, with 13 bases in between. Germline V lookup: CDR1 DFQATT, CDR2 SNEGSKA (reference sequence). The CDR3 loop spans 15 amino acids. The CDR3 protein is CSAREDGTVNYGYTF. Here the CDR3 DNA reads TGCAGTGCTAGAGAGGACGGGACGGTGAACTATGGCTACACCTTC.

This clonotype was counted ten times or more. The chain has TRBV24-1 and TRBJ1-2; D unresolved. Germline V CDR1 and CDR2: KGHDR, SFDVKD. V lost 2 bases and J 8 bases, leaving 20 bases between the germline ends. CDR3 length: 16 amino acids. CDR3 DNA: TGTGCCACCAGTGATTCGGGAACAGCTGCCCATTTGGGCTACACCTTC. This gives the protein CATSDSGTAAHLGYTF.

This clonotype was detected only a few times. This clone may be a read error of a much larger clone one base away. This chain connects TRBV5-1 to TRBJ2-1, with D unresolved. This CDR3 has 12 amino acids. Germline values: CDR1 SGHRS, CDR2 YFSETQ. Trimming pared 0 bases from V and 8 bases from J, leaving 6 bases between. CDR3 protein: CASSLVDDEQFF. The CDR3 DNA sequence: TGCGCCAGCAGCTTGGTCGACGATGAGCAGTTCTTC.

This clonotype was found many times. The chain links TRBV7-2 to TRBJ2-1; 7 positions match TRBD2. This CDR3 has 15 residues. CDR1 and CDR2 from the germline V gene are SGHTA and FQGNSA. Losses at the gene ends were 5 bases for V and 0 bases for J; bases not matched to a gene: 4. CDR3 amino acids: CASSLSGFSYNEQFF. The CDR3 nucleotides read TGTGCCAGCAGCCTTAGCGGGTTCTCCTACAATGAGCAGTTCTTC.

The sample holds many counts of this clonotype. This chain uses TRBV6-1 with TRBJ1-1; a weak D match, TRBD1 (5 bases). Germline loops: CDR1 MNHNS, CDR2 SASEGT. This CDR3 has 14 residues. V lost 10 bases and J 4 bases, leaving 19 bases between the germline ends. In nucleotides, the CDR3 is TGTGCCACCCAGGACGGGGGTAGAGTCACTGAAGCTTTCTTT. Residues: CATQDGGRVTEAFF.

To note about this clonotype: One base away lies a much larger clone, so this may be a sequencing read error. This sequence joins TRBV7-2 and TRBJ2-3, with 8 bases that match TRBD2. CDR1 and CDR2 from the germline V gene are SGHTA and FQGNSA. The CDR3 length is 14 residues. The CDR3 DNA follows: TGTGCCGGCAGCTTAGTCTACCAGCGGGAGTCTCAGTATTTT. Encoded protein: CAGSLVYQRESQYF.

This clonotype was seen only a few times. The chain couples TRBV30 to TRBJ2-3; tentatively, D is TRBD1 (6 bases). Germline V gene data show CDR1 as GTSNPN and CDR2 as SVGIG (reference sequence). Trimming removed 0 bases at V and 5 bases at J, with 9 bases between. The CDR3 has 13 amino acids. The CDR3 reads CAWSVGQLDTQYF. In nucleotides, the CDR3 is TGTGCCTGGAGTGTAGGACAGTTAGATACGCAGTATTTT.

This clonotype was counted between two and nine times. This chain's CDR3 is CASKPHRDASTDTQYF. The CDR3 coding sequence is TGTGCCAGCAAACCGCACAGGGACGCTAGCACAGATACGCAGTATTTT. The rearrangement uses TRBV6-1 and TRBJ2-3, with a possible D match to TRBD1 (6 bases). The CDR3 spans 16 residues. V was trimmed by 7 bases and J by 0 bases, leaving 17 bases between them. CDR1 is MNHNS and CDR2 is SASEGT in the germline V gene.

The V and J genes are TRBV12-5 and TRBJ2-2, with unresolved D. The germline V gene has CDR1 LGHNT and CDR2 FRNRAP. Trimming removed 2 bases at V and 1 base at J, with 14 bases between. This CDR3 comprises 17 residues. CDR3 sequence: CASGLSAGTMNTGELFF. In nucleotides, the CDR3 is TGTGCTAGTGGTTTGTCTGCAGGTACTATGAACACCGGGGAGCTGTTTTTT.

Only a few counts were recorded for this clonotype. V gene TRBV19 combines with J gene TRBJ2-7; 10 positions match TRBD2. The germline CDR1 and CDR2 sequences are LNHDA and SQIVND (reference sequence). The CDR3 has 16 amino acids. V dropped 2 bases and J dropped 3; count of bases not matched to a gene: 7. In nucleotides, the CDR3 is TGTGCCAGTAGTATACTACCGGGACTAGCGTTCTACGAGCAGTACTTC. Protein: CASSILPGLAFYEQYF.

This clonotype came up a few times. Sequence at one end of the junction differs from germline and may be a read error. The chain joins TRBV11-2 to TRBJ2-2; tentative D call: TRBD1 (5 bases). CDR3 length: 14 residues. The V gene's germline CDR1 is SGHAT and CDR2 FQNNGV. For the CDR3, the DNA is TGTGCCAGCAGCATAGACAGTGACACCGGGGAGCTGTTTTTT. This codes for CASSIDSDTGELFF.

In its sample, this clonotype was seen many times. The chain joins TRBV15 to TRBJ2-7; no reliable D call. The CDR3 runs to 15 residues. V lost 0 bases and J lost 6, with 15 bases in between. CDR1 and CDR2 (germline): LNHNV, YYDKDF (reference sequence). CDR3 loop: CATSRDSGSPREQYF. The CDR3 region has the DNA TGTGCCACCAGCAGAGATTCAGGCTCCCCGCGCGAGCAGTACTTC.

This rearrangement joins TRBV29-1 to TRBJ1-2, with D perhaps matching TRBD1 (6 bases). Per germline, CDR1 SQVTM and CDR2 ANQGSEA. Trimming removed 7 bases at V and 3 bases at J, with 12 bases between. The CDR3 loop spans 12 amino acids. The CDR3 sequence: CSDQKGDYGYTF. DNA for the CDR3: TGCAGCGACCAAAAGGGGGACTATGGCTACACCTTC.

This clonotype has at least ten counts. The chain has TRBV30 and TRBJ1-5, with TRBD1 matching over 7 bases. From germline, CDR1 is GTSNPN and CDR2 SVGIG (reference sequence). J gave up 5 bases and V 0 bases, and 4 bases lay outside the gene matches. This CDR3 is built from 14 residues. The CDR3 here is CAWSVKQGYQPQHF. Written as DNA, the CDR3 is TGTGCCTGGAGTGTAAAACAGGGGTATCAGCCCCAGCATTTT.

This clonotype has more than one count but fewer than ten. V and J are TRBV6-1 and TRBJ1-1; 7 bases fit TRBD1. The germline CDR1 and CDR2 sequences are MNHNS and SASEGT. The junction had 5 bases not matched to a gene; V was cut back by 6 bases and J by 4 bases. This CDR3 region has 13 residues. The CDR3 nucleotides read TGTGCCAGCAGCCCAGGACAGGTCACTGAAGCTTTCTTT. This codes for CASSPGQVTEAFF.

A few counts support this clonotype. The J gene is TRBJ2-1, the V gene TRBV12-3 or TRBV12-4; D is possibly TRBD2 (7 bases). The CDR3 contains 18 residues. Between the trimmed V and J ends, which lost 1 base and 1 base, there was a span of 17 bases. The CDR3 is CASSLGGGGPRSYNEQFF. The CDR3 coding sequence is TGTGCCAGCAGTTTAGGGGGGGGGGGGCCCAGATCCTACAATGAGCAGTTCTTC.

The rearrangement uses TRBV25-1 and TRBJ2-5; D might be TRBD2 (6 bases). This CDR3 has 15 amino acids. Trimming left V 1 base short and J 10 bases short, with 19 bases between. Germline CDR1 and CDR2: MGHDK and SYGVNS. The CDR3 region has the DNA TGTGCCAGCAGTGAATTTGGTAGCGGAACCTCCGGCCAGTACTTC. It encodes CASSEFGSGTSGQYF.

The chain has TRBV7-9 and TRBJ2-1; TRBD2 aligns across 7 bases. The CDR3 totals 15 residues. Germline V gene sequence: CDR1 SEHNR, CDR2 FQNEAQ (reference sequence). Unmatched junction bases numbered 9, after V lost 4 bases and J lost 6 bases. The CDR3 protein is CASSSQWEGLNEQFF. CDR3 bases: TGTGCCAGCAGCTCCCAGTGGGAGGGCCTCAATGAGCAGTTCTTC.

The chain uses TRBV7-9 and TRBJ2-3; 12 bases line up with TRBD2. The CDR3 has 16 residues. In germline, CDR1 is SEHNR, CDR2 FQNEAQ (reference sequence). Germline trimming cut 4 bases from V and 4 bases from J; bases unmatched to any gene: 6. CDR3 protein: CASSSSGRAGADTQYF. CDR3 sequence (DNA): TGTGCCAGCAGCTCTAGCGGGAGGGCCGGGGCAGATACGCAGTATTTT.